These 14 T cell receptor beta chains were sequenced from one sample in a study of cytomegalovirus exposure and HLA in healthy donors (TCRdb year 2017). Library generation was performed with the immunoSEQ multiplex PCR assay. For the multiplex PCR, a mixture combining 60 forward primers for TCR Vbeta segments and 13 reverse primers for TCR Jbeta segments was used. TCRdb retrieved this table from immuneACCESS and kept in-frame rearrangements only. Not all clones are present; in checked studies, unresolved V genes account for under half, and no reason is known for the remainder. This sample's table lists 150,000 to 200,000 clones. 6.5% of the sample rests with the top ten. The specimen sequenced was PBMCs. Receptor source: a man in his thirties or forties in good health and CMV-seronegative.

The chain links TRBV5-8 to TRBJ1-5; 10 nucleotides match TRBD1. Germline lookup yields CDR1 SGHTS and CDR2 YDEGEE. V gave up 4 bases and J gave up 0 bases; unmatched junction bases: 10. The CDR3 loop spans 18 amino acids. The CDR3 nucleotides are TGTGCCAGCAGCGCCCGGGACAGGGGCTCAAATAGCAATCAGCCCCAGCATTTT. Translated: CASSARDRGSNSNQPQHF.

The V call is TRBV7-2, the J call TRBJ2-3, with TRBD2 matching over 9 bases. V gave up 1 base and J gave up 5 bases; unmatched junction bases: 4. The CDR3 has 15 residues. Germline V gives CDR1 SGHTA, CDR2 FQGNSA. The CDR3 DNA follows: TGTGCCAGCAGCTTAGGGCTAGCGGGGAGAGATACGCAGTATTTT. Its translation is CASSLGLAGRDTQYF.

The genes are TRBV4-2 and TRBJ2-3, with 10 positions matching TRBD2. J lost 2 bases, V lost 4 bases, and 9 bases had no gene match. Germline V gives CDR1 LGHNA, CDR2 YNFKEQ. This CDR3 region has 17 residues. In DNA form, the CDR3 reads TGTGCCAGCAGCCTACAACCAGGGACTAGCGTCACAGATACGCAGTATTTT. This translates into CASSLQPGTSVTDTQYF.

CDR3 coding DNA: TGTGCCAGCAGCAGTAAAGCAAACAGGGTAGGGGATAATTCACCCCTCCACTTT. Its protein is CASSSKANRVGDNSPLHF. The chain combines TRBV7-8 with TRBJ1-6; TRBD1 is a possible D gene (6 bases). V lost 5 bases and J 5 bases, leaving 22 bases between the germline ends. Germline V lookup: CDR1 SGHVS, CDR2 FQNEAQ. The CDR3 covers 18 residues.

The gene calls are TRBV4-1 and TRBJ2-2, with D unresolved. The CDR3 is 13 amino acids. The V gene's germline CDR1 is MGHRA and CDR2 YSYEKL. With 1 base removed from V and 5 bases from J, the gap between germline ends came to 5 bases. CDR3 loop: CASSQGGTGELFF. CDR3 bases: TGCGCCAGCAGCCAAGGCGGAACCGGGGAGCTGTTTTTT.

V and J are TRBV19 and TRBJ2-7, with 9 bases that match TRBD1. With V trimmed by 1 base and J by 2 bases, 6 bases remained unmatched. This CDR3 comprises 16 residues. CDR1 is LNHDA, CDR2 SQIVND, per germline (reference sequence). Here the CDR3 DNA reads TGTGCCAGTAGTATAGCCCCGACAGGGGGACCCTACGAGCAGTACTTC. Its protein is CASSIAPTGGPYEQYF.

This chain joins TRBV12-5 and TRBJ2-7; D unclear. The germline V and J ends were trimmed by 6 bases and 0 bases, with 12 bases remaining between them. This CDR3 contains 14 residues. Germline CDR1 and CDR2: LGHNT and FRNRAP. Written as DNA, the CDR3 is TGTGCTAGTGGACCTGACACCAGCTCCTACGAGCAGTACTTC. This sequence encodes CASGPDTSSYEQYF.

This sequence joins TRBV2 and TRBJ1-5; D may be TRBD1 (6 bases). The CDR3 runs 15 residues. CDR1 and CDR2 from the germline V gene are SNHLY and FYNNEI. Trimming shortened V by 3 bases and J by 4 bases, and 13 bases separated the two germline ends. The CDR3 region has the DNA TGTGCCAGCAGTGAGGTCCGGCAGGGGAATCAGCCCCAGCATTTT. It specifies CASSEVRQGNQPQHF.

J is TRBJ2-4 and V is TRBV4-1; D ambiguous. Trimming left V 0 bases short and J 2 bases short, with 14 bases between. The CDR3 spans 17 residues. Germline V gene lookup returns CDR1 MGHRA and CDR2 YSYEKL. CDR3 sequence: CASSQERSVITKNIQYF. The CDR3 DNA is TGCGCCAGCAGCCAAGAGAGGTCGGTTATTACCAAAAACATTCAGTACTTC.

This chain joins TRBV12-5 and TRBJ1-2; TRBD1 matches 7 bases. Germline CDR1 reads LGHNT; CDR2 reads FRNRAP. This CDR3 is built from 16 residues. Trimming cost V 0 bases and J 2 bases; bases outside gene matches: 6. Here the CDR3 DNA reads TGTGCTAGTGGTTTGGTAGGGACAGCTATGAACTATGGCTACACCTTC. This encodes CASGLVGTAMNYGYTF.

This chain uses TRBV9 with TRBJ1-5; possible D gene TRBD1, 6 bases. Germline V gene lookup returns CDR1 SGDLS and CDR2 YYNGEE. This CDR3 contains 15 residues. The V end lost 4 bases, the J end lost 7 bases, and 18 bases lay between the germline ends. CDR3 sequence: CASSQRGHPEQPQHF. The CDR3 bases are TGTGCCAGCAGCCAGAGGGGACATCCCGAACAGCCCCAGCATTTT.

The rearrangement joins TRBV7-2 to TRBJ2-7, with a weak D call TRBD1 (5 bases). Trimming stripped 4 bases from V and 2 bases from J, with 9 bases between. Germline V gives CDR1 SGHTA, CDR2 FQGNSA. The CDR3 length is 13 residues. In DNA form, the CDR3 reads TGTGCCAGCAGCTCGCAACAGGCCTACGAGCAGTACTTC. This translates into CASSSQQAYEQYF.

Here the CDR3 reads CASSEGGLATYNEQFF. CDR3 DNA: TGTGCCAGCAGCGAGGGGGGACTAGCGACCTACAATGAGCAGTTCTTC. The V and J genes are TRBV9 and TRBJ2-1; 10 bases are shared with TRBD2. Per the germline V gene, CDR1 is SGDLS and CDR2 is YYNGEE. The CDR3 spans 16 residues. V gave up 3 bases and J gave up 2 bases; unmatched junction bases: 5.

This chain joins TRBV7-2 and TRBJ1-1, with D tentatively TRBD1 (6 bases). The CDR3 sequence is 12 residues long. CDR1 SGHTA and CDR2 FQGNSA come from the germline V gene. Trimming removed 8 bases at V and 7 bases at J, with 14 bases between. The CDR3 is CASSTGTYEAFF. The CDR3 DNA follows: TGTGCCAGCTCGACCGGGACATATGAAGCTTTCTTT.